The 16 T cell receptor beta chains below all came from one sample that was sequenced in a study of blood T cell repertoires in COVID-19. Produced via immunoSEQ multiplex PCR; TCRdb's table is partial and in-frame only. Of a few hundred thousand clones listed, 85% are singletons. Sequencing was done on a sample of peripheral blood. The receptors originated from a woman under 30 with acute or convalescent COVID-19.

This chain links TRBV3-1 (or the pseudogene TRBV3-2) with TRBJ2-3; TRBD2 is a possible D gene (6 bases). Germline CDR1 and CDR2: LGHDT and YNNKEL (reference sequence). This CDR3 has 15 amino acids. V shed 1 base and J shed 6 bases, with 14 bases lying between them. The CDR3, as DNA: TGTGCCAGCAGCCAAGCTGGGACTGCCTCGGATACGCAGTATTTT. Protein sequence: CASSQAGTASDTQYF.

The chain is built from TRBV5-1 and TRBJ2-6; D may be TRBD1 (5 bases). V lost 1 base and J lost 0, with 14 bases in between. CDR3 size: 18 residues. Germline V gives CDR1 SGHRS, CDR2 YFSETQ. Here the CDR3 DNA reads TGCGCCAGCAGCTTGTATTCAGGGCTATACTCTGGGGCCAACGTCCTGACTTTC. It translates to CASSLYSGLYSGANVLTF.

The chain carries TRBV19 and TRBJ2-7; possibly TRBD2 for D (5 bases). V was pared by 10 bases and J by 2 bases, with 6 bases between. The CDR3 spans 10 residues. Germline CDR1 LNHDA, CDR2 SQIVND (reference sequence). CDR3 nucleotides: TGTGCCACCGGGACCTACGAGCAGTACTTC. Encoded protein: CATGTYEQYF.

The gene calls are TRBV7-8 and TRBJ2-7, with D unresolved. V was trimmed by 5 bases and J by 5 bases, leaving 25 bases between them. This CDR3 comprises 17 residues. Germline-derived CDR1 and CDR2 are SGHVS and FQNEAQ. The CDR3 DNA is TGTGCCAGCAGCCCTATCAGCACCCCCCTAGGTCCGGACGAGCAGTACTTC. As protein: CASSPISTPLGPDEQYF.

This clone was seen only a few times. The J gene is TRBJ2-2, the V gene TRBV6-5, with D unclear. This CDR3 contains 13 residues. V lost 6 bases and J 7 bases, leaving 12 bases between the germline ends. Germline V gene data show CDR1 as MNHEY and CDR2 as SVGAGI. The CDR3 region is CASSVRMGGELFF. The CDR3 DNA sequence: TGTGCCAGCAGCGTCAGGATGGGCGGGGAGCTGTTTTTT.

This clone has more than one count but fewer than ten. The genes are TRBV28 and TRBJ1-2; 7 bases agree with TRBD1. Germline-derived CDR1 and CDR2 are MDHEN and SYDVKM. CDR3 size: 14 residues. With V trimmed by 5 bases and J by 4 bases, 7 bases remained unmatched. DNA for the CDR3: TGTGCCAGCAGTCGGACAGGCCTCTTCTATGGCTACACCTTC. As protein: CASSRTGLFYGYTF.

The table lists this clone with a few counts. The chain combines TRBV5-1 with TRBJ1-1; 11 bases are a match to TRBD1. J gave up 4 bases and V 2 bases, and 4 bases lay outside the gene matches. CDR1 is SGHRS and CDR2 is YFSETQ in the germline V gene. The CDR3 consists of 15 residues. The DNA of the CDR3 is TGCGCCAGCAGCTTAGGGACAGGGGGTGCCACTGAAGCTTTCTTT. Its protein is CASSLGTGGATEAFF.

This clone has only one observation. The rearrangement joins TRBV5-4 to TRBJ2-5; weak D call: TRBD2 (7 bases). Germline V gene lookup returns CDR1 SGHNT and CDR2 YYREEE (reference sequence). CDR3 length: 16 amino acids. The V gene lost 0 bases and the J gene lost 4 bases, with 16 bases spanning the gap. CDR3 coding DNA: TGTGCCAGCAGCTTGGCCGGGGGGCCTGTCGGAGAGACCCAGTACTTC. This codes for CASSLAGGPVGETQYF. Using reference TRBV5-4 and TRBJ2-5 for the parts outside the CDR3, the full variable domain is ETGVTQSPTHLIKTRGQQVTLRCSSQSGHNTVSWYQQALGQGPQFIFQYYREEENGRGNFPPRFSGLQFPNYSSELNVNALELDDSALYLCASSLAGGPVGETQYFGPGTRLLVL.

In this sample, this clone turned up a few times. The CDR3 reads CASSQGTGTYEQYF. Written as DNA, the CDR3 is TGTGCCAGCAGCCAAGGGACAGGGACCTACGAGCAGTACTTC. The gene calls are TRBV14 and TRBJ2-7; 8 bases line up with TRBD1. V lost 1 base to trimming and J lost 2 bases; unmatched junction nucleotides: 1. The V gene's germline CDR1 is SGHDN and CDR2 FVKESK. CDR3 length: 14 amino acids.

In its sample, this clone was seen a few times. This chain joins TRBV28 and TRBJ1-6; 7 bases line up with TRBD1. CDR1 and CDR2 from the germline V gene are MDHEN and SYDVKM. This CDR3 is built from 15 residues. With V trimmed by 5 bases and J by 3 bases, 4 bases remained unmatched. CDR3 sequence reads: CASSVRDSYNSPLHF. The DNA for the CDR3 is TGTGCCAGCAGTGTACGGGACAGCTATAATTCACCCCTCCACTTT.

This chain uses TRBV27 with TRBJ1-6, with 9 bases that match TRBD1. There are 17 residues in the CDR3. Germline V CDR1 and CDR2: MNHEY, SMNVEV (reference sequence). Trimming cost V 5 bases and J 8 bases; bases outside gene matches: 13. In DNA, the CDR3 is TGTGCCAGCAGTCCCTTCTTCCGGGACAGGGATTATTCACCCCTCCACTTT. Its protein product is CASSPFFRDRDYSPLHF.

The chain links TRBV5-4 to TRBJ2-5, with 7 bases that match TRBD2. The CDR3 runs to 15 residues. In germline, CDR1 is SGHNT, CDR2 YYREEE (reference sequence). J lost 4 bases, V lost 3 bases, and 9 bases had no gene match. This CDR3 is CASSSGLLNGETQYF. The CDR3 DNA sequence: TGTGCCAGCAGCTCGGGACTACTCAACGGAGAGACCCAGTACTTC.

CDR3: CASPTINQPQHF. The CDR3 DNA is TGTGCCTCACCGACTATCAATCAGCCCCAGCATTTT. The chain is built from TRBV27 and TRBJ1-5; unclear D gene. V was pared by 11 bases and J by 3 bases, with 11 bases between. This CDR3 has 12 residues. Germline loops: CDR1 MNHEY, CDR2 SMNVEV (reference sequence).

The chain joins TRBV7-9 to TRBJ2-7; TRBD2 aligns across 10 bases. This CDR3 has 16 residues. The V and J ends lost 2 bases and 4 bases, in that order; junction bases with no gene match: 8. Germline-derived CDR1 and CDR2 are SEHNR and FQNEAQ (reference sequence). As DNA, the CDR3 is TGTGCCAGCAGCTTACGAACTAGCGGGACTATGTACGAGCAGTACTTC. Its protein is CASSLRTSGTMYEQYF.

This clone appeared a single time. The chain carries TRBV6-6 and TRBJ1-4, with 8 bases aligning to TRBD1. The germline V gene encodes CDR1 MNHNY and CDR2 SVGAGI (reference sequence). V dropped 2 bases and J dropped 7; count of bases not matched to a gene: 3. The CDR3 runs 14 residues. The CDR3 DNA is TGTGCCAGCAGTTACCTGACAGGGGCTGAAAAACTGTTTTTT. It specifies CASSYLTGAEKLFF.

The CDR3 bases are TGCGCCAGCAGTGAGTCCGACGCGGCGGAGTACAATGAGCAGTTCTTC. Protein product: CASSESDAAEYNEQFF. The chain employs TRBV10-1 and TRBJ2-1, with D uncertain. Germline V gives CDR1 WNHNN, CDR2 SYGVQD (reference sequence). V gave up 0 bases and J gave up 4 bases, with 13 bases separating them. The CDR3 has 16 residues.